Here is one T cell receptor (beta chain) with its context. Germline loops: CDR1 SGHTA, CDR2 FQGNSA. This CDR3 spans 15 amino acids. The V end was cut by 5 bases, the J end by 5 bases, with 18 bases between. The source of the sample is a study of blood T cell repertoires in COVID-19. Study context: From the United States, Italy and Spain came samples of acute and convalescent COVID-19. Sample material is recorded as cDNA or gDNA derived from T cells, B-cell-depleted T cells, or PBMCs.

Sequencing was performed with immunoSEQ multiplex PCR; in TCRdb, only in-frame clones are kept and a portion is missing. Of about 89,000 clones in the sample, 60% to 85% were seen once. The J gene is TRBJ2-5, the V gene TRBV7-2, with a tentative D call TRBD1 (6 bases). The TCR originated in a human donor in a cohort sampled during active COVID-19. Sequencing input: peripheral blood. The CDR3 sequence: CASSLQTGSFETQYF. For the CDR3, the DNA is TGTGCCAGCAGCCTCCAGACAGGTTCTTTTGAGACCCAGTACTTC.